These 4 T cell receptor beta chains came from one sample sequenced in a study of T cells in Graves' hyperthyroidism and ophthalmopathy (dated by TCRdb to about 2019). Library construction relied on multiplex PCR. Sequenced using an Illumina HiSeq 2000. Amplification of TCR beta CDR3 regions was carried out from RNA transcripts. The TCR CDR3 was subjected to a first round of RT-PCR using the HTBI primer set and the Qiagen OneStep RT-PCR kit. TCRdb trimmed the raw reads at Q25, called clones with MiXCR and kept productive beta chains. Identical CDR3 proteins give one entry, which carries the most common genes and DNA. This sample gives about 360,000 distinct CDR3 sequences in total; around 14% of them show up just once. The ten largest clones represent 9.2% of the sample. The specimen was blood. Receptor source: a woman younger than 35 with Graves' hyperthyroidism.

This clonotype has at least ten counts. This sequence joins TRBV28 and TRBJ1-2, with 12 bases fitting TRBD1. The V and J ends lost 7 bases and 2 bases, in that order; junction bases with no gene match: 5. CDR1 and CDR2 (germline): MDHEN, SYDVKM. This CDR3 has 15 residues. The CDR3 DNA reads TGTGCCAGCATTCCCGGGACAGGGGGCAACTATGGCTACACCTTC. As protein: CASIPGTGGNYGYTF.

This clonotype was seen only a few times. The chain carries TRBV19 and TRBJ2-6; D tentatively fits TRBD1 or TRBD2 (5 bases each). The CDR3 is 20 residues long. The germline V gene has CDR1 LNHDA and CDR2 SQIVND (reference sequence). V was clipped by 5 bases and J by 0 bases, with 23 bases between them. The CDR3 bases are TGTGCCAGTAGTCCCCACTTGAGGGGCCGAGCTCTCTCTGGGGCCAACGTCCTGACTTTC. Amino acid sequence: CASSPHLRGRALSGANVLTF.

This clonotype was found many times. The CDR3 nucleotides are TGTGCCAGCAGCCCAAGGTACCGGACTGAAGCTTTCTTT. Its protein product is CASSPRYRTEAFF. V is TRBV28 and J is TRBJ1-1; no clear D gene. Trimming shortened V by 6 bases and J by 5 bases, and 13 bases separated the two germline ends. The CDR3 contains 13 residues. Germline CDR1 reads MDHEN; CDR2 reads SYDVKM.

This clonotype was seen ten or more times. The chain has TRBV6-1 and TRBJ1-5; a possible D gene is TRBD1 (6 bases). The CDR3 sequence is 13 residues long. In germline, CDR1 is MNHNS, CDR2 SASEGT. V gave up 8 bases and J gave up 6 bases, with 14 bases separating them. CDR3 sequence (DNA): TGTGCCAGCCAGCGGGGGGCATTTCAGCCCCAGCATTTT. It specifies CASQRGAFQPQHF.